Sequencing of this TCR beta chain was carried out in a study of blood T cell repertoires in COVID-19. Study in general: Collection of acute and convalescent COVID-19 samples took place in the United States, Italy and Spain.

Clinical history reported by participants formed the basis on which cohorts were assigned. Recovery meant two consecutive negative NP/OP PCR tests, professional clearance, or resolved symptoms. This clone was seen once. Trimming took 0 bases from V and 5 from J, leaving 7 bases between them. The CDR3 loop spans 13 amino acids. Germline CDR1 is LNHNV and CDR2 is YYDKDF (reference sequence). In the original analysis: Amplification from reference gene primers served as the basis for estimated nucleated cell counts. Data came from immunoSEQ multiplex PCR; TCRdb stores just in-frame clones and leaves some out. The D gene and trimming were derived from the DNA, and the V and J assignments and clone size from that table. The data contain roughly 300,000 clones, around 87% of them singletons.

The clonotype was recovered from a woman aged 25-40 years who had recovered from COVID-19. The sample comprised PBMCs or T cells enriched from blood (not recorded which). The chain is built from TRBV15 and TRBJ1-2; no firm D call. CDR3 nucleotides: TGTGCCACCAGCAGAGACAGGAATTATGGCTACACCTTC. It encodes CATSRDRNYGYTF.